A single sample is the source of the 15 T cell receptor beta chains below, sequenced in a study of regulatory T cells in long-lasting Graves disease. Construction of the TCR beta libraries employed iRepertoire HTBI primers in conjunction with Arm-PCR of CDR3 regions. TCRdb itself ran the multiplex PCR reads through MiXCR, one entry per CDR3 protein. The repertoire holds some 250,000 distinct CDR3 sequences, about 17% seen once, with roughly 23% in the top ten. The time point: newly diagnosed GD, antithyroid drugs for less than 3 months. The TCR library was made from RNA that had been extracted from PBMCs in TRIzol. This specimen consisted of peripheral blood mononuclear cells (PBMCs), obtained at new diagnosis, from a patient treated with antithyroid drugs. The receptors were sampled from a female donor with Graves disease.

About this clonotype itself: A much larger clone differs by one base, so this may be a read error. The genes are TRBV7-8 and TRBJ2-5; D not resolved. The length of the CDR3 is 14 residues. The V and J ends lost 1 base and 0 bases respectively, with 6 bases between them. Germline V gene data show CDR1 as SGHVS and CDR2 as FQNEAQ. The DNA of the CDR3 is TGTGCCAGCAGCTTAGGAGCGTACCAAGAGACCCAGTACTTC. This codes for CASSLGAYQETQYF.

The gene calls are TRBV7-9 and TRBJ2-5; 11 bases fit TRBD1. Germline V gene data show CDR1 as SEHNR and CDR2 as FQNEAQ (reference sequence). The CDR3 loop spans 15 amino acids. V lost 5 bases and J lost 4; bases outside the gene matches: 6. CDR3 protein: CASSLGQGARETQYF. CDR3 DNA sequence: TGTGCCAGCAGCCTCGGACAGGGGGCGAGAGAGACCCAGTACTTC.

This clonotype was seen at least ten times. The CDR3 region is CASNVLNTEAFF. CDR3 in DNA: TGTGCCAGCAACGTCCTGAACACTGAAGCTTTCTTT. The rearrangement joins TRBV28 to TRBJ1-1, with D unclear. Germline V gene sequence: CDR1 MDHEN, CDR2 SYDVKM. V was pared by 7 bases and J by 0 bases, with 6 bases between. The CDR3 contains 12 residues.

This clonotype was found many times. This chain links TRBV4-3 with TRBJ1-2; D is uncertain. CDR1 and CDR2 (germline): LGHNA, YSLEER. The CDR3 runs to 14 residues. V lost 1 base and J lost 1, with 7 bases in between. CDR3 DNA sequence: TGCGCCAGCAGCCAAGGGACGGATAACTATGGCTACACCTTC. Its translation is CASSQGTDNYGYTF.

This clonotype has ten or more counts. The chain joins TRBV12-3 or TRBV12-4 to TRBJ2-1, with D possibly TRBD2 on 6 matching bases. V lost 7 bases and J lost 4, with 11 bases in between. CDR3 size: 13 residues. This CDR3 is CASTLGGYNEQFF. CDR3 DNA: TGTGCCAGCACCTTAGGAGGGTACAATGAGCAGTTCTTC.

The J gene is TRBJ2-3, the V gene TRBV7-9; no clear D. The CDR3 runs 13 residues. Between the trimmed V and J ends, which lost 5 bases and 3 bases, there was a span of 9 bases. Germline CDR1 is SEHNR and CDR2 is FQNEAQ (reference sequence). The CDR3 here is CASSSLATDTQYF. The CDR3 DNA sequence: TGTGCCAGCAGCAGTTTGGCGACAGATACGCAGTATTTT. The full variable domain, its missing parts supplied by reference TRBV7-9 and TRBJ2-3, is DTGVSQNPRHKITKRGQNVTFRCDPISEHNRLYWYRQTLGQGPEFLTYFQNEAQLEKSRLLSDRFSAERPKGSFSTLEIQRTEQGDSAMYLCASSSLATDTQYFGPGTRLTVL.

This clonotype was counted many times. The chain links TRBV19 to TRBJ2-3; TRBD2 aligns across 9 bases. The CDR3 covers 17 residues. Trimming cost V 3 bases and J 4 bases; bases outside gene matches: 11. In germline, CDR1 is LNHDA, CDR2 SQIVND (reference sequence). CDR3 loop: CASSIRAGGVEPDTQYF. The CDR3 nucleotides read TGTGCCAGTAGTATCCGAGCGGGAGGCGTTGAACCAGATACGCAGTATTTT.

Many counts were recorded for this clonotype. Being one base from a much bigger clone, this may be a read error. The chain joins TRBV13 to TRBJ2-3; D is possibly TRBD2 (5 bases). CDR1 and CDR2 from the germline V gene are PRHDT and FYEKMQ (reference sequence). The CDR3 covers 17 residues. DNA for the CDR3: TGTGCCGGCAGCTTACCCCGGGGTCTGGCCCTACCAGATACGCAGTATTTT. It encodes CAGSLPRGLALPDTQYF.

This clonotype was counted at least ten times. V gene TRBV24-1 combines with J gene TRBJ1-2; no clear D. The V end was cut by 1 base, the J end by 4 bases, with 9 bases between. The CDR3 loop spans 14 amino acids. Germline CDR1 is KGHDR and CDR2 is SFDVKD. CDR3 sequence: CATSDLRRTYGYTF. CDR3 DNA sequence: TGTGCCACCAGTGATTTAAGGCGCACCTATGGCTACACCTTC.

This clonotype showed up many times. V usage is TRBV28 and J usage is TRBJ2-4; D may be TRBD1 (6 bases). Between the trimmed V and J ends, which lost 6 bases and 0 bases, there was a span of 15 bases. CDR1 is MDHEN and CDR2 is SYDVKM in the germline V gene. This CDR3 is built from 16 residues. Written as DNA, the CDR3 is TGTGCCAGCAGACCACCAAGGGGGATAGCCAAAAACATTCAGTACTTC. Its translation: CASRPPRGIAKNIQYF.

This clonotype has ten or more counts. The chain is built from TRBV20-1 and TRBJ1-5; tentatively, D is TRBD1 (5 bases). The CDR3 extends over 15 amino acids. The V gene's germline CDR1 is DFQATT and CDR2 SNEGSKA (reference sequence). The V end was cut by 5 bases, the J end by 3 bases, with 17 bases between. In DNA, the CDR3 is TGCAGTGCTCTTTTGGCAGGGTACCCCAATCAGCCCCAGCATTTT. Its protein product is CSALLAGYPNQPQHF.

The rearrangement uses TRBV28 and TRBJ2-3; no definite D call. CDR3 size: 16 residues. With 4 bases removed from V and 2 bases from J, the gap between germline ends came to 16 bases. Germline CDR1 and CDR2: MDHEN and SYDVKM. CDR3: CASSYPTVGHTDTQYF. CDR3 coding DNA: TGTGCCAGCAGTTACCCTACAGTGGGCCACACAGATACGCAGTATTTT.

The DNA of the CDR3 is TGTGCCAGCAGCAGGGGACTTTACAATGAGCAGTTCTTC. This codes for CASSRGLYNEQFF. This chain links TRBV7-3 with TRBJ2-1, with D maybe TRBD2 (6 bases). V lost 5 bases and J 4 bases, leaving 9 bases between the germline ends. This CDR3 spans 13 amino acids. CDR1 and CDR2 (germline): SGHTA, FQGTGA.

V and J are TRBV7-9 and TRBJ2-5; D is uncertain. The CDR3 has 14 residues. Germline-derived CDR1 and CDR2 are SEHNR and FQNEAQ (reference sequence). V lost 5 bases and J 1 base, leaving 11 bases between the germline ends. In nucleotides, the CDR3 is TGTGCCAGCAGCCCGTACCCGATCCAAGAGACCCAGTACTTC. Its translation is CASSPYPIQETQYF. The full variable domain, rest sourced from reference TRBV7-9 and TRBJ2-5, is DTGVSQNPRHKITKRGQNVTFRCDPISEHNRLYWYRQTLGQGPEFLTYFQNEAQLEKSRLLSDRFSAERPKGSFSTLEIQRTEQGDSAMYLCASSPYPIQETQYFGPGTRLLVL.

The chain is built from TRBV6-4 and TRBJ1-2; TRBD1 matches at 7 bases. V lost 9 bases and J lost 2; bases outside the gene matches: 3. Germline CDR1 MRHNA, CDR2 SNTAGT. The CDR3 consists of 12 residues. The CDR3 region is CASTGQNYGYTF. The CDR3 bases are TGTGCCAGTACGGGACAGAACTATGGCTACACCTTC.